This T cell receptor beta chain was captured in a study of T cells expressing NK-cell markers. It was by 5'RACE template switching with UMIs that TCR beta cDNA was made. TCRdb reprocessed the 5' RACE reads, with one entry per CDR3 protein and no DNA. The record lists approximately 550,000 distinct CDR3 sequences, of which the ten most abundant hold roughly 3.4%. The CDR3 has 12 residues. Per the germline V gene, CDR1 is LNHNV and CDR2 is YYDKDF (reference sequence). The J gene is TRBJ2-7, the V gene TRBV15. The receptor comes from a man aged 18 to 35 in good health. Sequencing was done on a sample of blood T cells: a sorted CD56 or NKG2C T cell subset, CD4+ or CD8+ T cells, or bulk PBMC T cells (not recorded which). This chain's CDR3 is CATSRNIEEQYF.